The rows below give T cell receptor beta chains drawn from one sample of a study of graft-versus-host responses after intestinal transplantation. The repertoire was sequenced with immunoSEQ multiplex PCR; TCRdb's copy has only in-frame clones and lacks some. The sample shows approximately 97,000 clones, under 95% of them seen only once. Their antigens remain unidentified. The sequences come from unstimulated CD8+ T cells sorted from spleen or lymph node cells, collected before transplant. The receptors derive from a human donor who was the organ donor for an intestinal transplant. The CDR3 runs from the conserved cysteine through the conserved F or W. The D gene is left open where the match is weak. Expanded clones are given a class, and other clones once, few, many or no size at all.

J: TRBJ2-1; size: few; D: TRBD2; V: TRBV4-2; DNA: TGTGCCAGCAGCCTTCTGACTAGCGATCGGCAGTTCTTC; CDR3: CASSLLTSDRQFF
J: TRBJ2-7; size: .; D: TRBD1; V: TRBV5-4; DNA: TGTGCCAGCAGCCTACCGGGACAGGGAATTGGCGAGCAGTACTTC; CDR3: CASSLPGQGIGEQYF
J: TRBJ2-7; size: .; D: TRBD2; V: TRBV7-8; DNA: TGTGCCAGCAGCCCATCGAGACTAGCGGGAGGCGACGAGCAGTACTTC; CDR3: CASSPSRLAGGDEQYF
J: TRBJ2-1; size: once; D: TRBD2; V: TRBV29-1; DNA: TGCAGCGTAAACCTGGGAGGGCCGAACAATGAGCAGTTCTTC; CDR3: CSVNLGGPNNEQFF
J: TRBJ2-1; size: .; D: .; V: TRBV28; DNA: TGTGCCAGCAGTTCATGGAGGCATGAGCAGTTCTTC; CDR3: CASSSWRHEQFF
J: TRBJ2-7; size: few; D: TRBD2; V: TRBV13; DNA: TGTGCCAGCCAAGGGACTAGCGGGGTAGAGCAGTACTTC; CDR3: CASQGTSGVEQYF
J: TRBJ1-5; size: .; D: .; V: TRBV5-3; DNA: TGTGCCAGAAGCTTCGAAGACAGGCCATGGGATCAGCCCCAGCATTTT; CDR3: CARSFEDRPWDQPQHF
J: TRBJ1-5; size: .; D: .; V: TRBV4-1; DNA: TGCGCCAGCAGCCAAGATCAATACAGCCTGGGAGAGTATCAGCCCCAGCATTTT; CDR3: CASSQDQYSLGEYQPQHF
J: TRBJ1-2; size: .; D: TRBD1; V: TRBV18; DNA: TGTGCCAGCTCAGGGGAGACAGGGCCAAAGGATGGCTACACCTTC; CDR3: CASSGETGPKDGYTF
J: TRBJ1-2; size: .; D: .; V: TRBV28; DNA: TGTGCCAGCAGTTTTCCCCCGGGGGGCGACTATGGCTACACCTTC; CDR3: CASSFPPGGDYGYTF
J: TRBJ1-1; size: .; D: .; V: TRBV10-1; DNA: TGCGCCAGCAGTGAGTCCAGGGGAAACACTGAAGCTTTCTTT; CDR3: CASSESRGNTEAFF
J: TRBJ2-1; size: .; D: .; V: TRBV11-1; DNA: TGTGCCAGCAGCTACCCTAACTCCTACAATGAGCAGTTCTTC; CDR3: CASSYPNSYNEQFF
J: TRBJ2-7; size: .; D: .; V: TRBV30; DNA: TGTGCCTGGAGAGCAACAGAGACCTACGAGCAGTACTTC; CDR3: CAWRATETYEQYF
J: TRBJ2-7; size: .; D: TRBD2; V: TRBV9; DNA: TGTGCCAGCAGCGCCAATTCCGGGACTAGCGGTTACGAGCAGTACTTC; CDR3: CASSANSGTSGYEQYF
J: TRBJ2-2; size: .; D: .; V: TRBV7-2; DNA: TGTGCCAGCAGGGCCAACACCGGGGAGCTGTTTTTT; CDR3: CASRANTGELFF